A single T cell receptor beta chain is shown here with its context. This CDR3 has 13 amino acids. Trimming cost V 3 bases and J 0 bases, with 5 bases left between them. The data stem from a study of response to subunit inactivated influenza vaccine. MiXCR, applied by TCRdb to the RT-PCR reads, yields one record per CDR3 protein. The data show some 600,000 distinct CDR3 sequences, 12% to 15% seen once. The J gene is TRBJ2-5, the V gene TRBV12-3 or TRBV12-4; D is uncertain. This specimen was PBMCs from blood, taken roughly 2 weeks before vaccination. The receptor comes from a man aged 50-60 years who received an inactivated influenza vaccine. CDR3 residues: CASSFYDQETQYF. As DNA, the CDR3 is TGTGCCAGCAGTTTTTATGACCAAGAGACCCAGTACTTC.